This passage covers 5 T cell receptor beta chains from one sample sequenced in a study of identical twins. TCRdb reanalysed the 5' RACE reads using MiXCR and keeps one entry per CDR3 protein. The data hold some 570,000 distinct CDR3 sequences, with around 22% observed a single time. This same sample was also taken into another study, of yellow fever vaccine responses in identical twins.

The sequencing sample was made of CD4+ T cells sorted from blood. The receptors were gathered from a woman younger than 35 in good health.

The rearrangement joins TRBV7-9 to TRBJ2-5, with no clear D. V was pared by 1 base and J by 2 bases, with 14 bases between. The CDR3 sequence is 16 residues long. Germline V gene data show CDR1 as SEHNR and CDR2 as FQNEAQ (reference sequence). The CDR3 DNA reads TGTGCCAGCAGCTTAGGATCAACGCACTCTCAAGAGACCCAGTACTTC. This sequence encodes CASSLGSTHSQETQYF. The full variable domain, completed using reference TRBV7-9 and TRBJ2-5, is DTGVSQNPRHKITKRGQNVTFRCDPISEHNRLYWYRQTLGQGPEFLTYFQNEAQLEKSRLLSDRFSAERPKGSFSTLEIQRTEQGDSAMYLCASSLGSTHSQETQYFGPGTRLLVL.

The rearrangement uses TRBV11-2 and TRBJ2-1, with 12 bases matching TRBD2. V shed 6 bases and J 8 bases; nucleotides not matched to a gene: 8. The CDR3 loop spans 15 amino acids. The germline V gene has CDR1 SGHAT and CDR2 FQNNGV. This CDR3 is CASSPRLAGDHEQFF. CDR3 DNA sequence: TGTGCCAGCAGTCCTCGACTAGCGGGGGACCATGAGCAGTTCTTC.

This clonotype was seen more than once but under ten times. The chain is built from TRBV7-3 and TRBJ2-3, with D possibly being TRBD2 (5 bases). In germline, CDR1 is SGHTA, CDR2 FQGTGA. V lost 1 base to trimming and J lost 11 bases, with 16 bases between them. This CDR3 has 14 residues. The CDR3: CASSLSSTAGWQYF. The CDR3 DNA reads as TGTGCCAGCAGCTTAAGCAGCACGGCGGGTTGGCAGTATTTT.

There are a few counts of this clonotype. The chain uses TRBV12-3 or TRBV12-4 and TRBJ2-5; D remains unclear. The CDR3 is 14 amino acids. V lost 3 bases to trimming and J lost 4 bases, with 12 bases between them. CDR3 in DNA: TGTGCCAGCAGTTTTAGTAGGTTAGGAGAGACCCAGTACTTC. Translated, it gives CASSFSRLGETQYF.

This clonotype was found a few times. V usage is TRBV10-3 and J usage is TRBJ2-1; TRBD2 might be the D (5 bases). Trimming took off 3 bases at V and 0 bases at J, with 9 bases between the two ends. Germline V gives CDR1 ENHRY, CDR2 SYGVKD. This CDR3 spans 15 amino acids. For the CDR3, the DNA is TGTGCCATCAGTGAACCAACTAGCTCCTACAATGAGCAGTTCTTC. Amino acid sequence: CAISEPTSSYNEQFF.